This T cell receptor beta chain was sequenced in a study of OX40 agonist ivuxolimab in advanced cancers. Study as a whole: Head and neck, renal cell, melanoma or hepatocellular carcinoma were the cancers that dose-escalation patients had. Study outcomes and limitations: The specificity for antigen of the expanded peripheral T cells was not determined.

Concerning this clone: The antigen remains unidentified.

Patients who had autoimmune disease history or got systemic immunosuppression were left out. TCRdb keeps only in-frame clones here, not all; method: immunoSEQ multiplex PCR. The table shows about 92,000 clones, with approximately 91% occurring only once. The material was CD4+ or CD8+ T cells sorted from blood, obtained in a trial of the OX40 agonist ivuxolimab. This TCR was sampled from an adult with an advanced solid tumor such as melanoma, head and neck, liver or kidney cancer.

In nucleotides, the CDR3 is TGTGCCAGCAGCTTAGCTGGGACAGGGGGCAGTAAGGACTACGAGCAGTACTTC. Protein product: CASSLAGTGGSKDYEQYF. This chain links TRBV7-2 with TRBJ2-7; 12 bases match TRBD1. The CDR3 loop spans 18 amino acids. CDR1 is SGHTA, CDR2 FQGNSA, per germline. With V trimmed by 0 bases and J by 3 bases, 9 bases remained unmatched.